The clone carrying this T cell receptor (beta chain) was counted only a few times. Its antigen remains unidentified. Germline V lookup: CDR1 SEHNR, CDR2 FQNEAQ (reference sequence). The CDR3 totals 15 residues. The ends were cut back, 7 bases at V and 5 bases at J, with 20 bases in the middle. These data originate in a study of STAT5B mutations in CD4+ large granular lymphocyte leukemia. Findings of the study overall: The CD4+ versus CD8+ T-LGLL clonality difference may reflect limited sample size.

The repertoire was sequenced with immunoSEQ multiplex PCR; TCRdb's copy has only in-frame clones and lacks some. This sample has tens of thousands of clones, with approximately 85% found just once. This TCR was sampled from a human donor in good health. The sample taken for sequencing was CD4+ T cells from blood buffy coats. The gene calls are TRBV7-9 and TRBJ1-2; the D gene is possibly TRBD1 (5 bases). CDR3 in amino acids: CASTNQGGKGYGYTF. The DNA of the CDR3 is TGTGCCAGCACAAACCAGGGTGGGAAAGGGTATGGCTACACCTTC. Full variable domain (outside the CDR3, taken from reference TRBV7-9 and TRBJ1-2): DTGVSQNPRHKITKRGQNVTFRCDPISEHNRLYWYRQTLGQGPEFLTYFQNEAQLEKSRLLSDRFSAERPKGSFSTLEIQRTEQGDSAMYLCASTNQGGKGYGYTFGSGTRLTVV.